The 10 T cell receptor beta chains presented below share a single source sample, sequenced in a study of circulating CD8 cells and anti-PD-1 response in melanoma. Four subsets defined by PD-1 and/or TIGIT were sorted from live CD3+CD8+TCRalphabeta+ cells. Using roughly 16 ng of total RNA, TCR libraries were made with the QIAseq Immune Repertoire TCR panel. In TCRdb, the reads were re-called with MiXCR into one record per CDR3 protein. The table records about 860 distinct CDR3 sequences, roughly 7.7% of them present only once. Sequencing was performed on CD8+ T cells from PBMCs, taken at baseline or after one month of anti-PD-1 therapy (not recorded which). The receptors shown here come from a human donor with melanoma.

By share, this clonotype ranks as medium-sized (0.01 to 0.1%). V gene TRBV14 combines with J gene TRBJ2-7; possibly TRBD2 for D (5 bases). V was pared by 1 base and J by 2 bases, with 12 bases between. In germline, CDR1 is SGHDN, CDR2 FVKESK. CDR3 length equals 15 residues. The CDR3 nucleotides read TGTGCCAGCAGCCAAGTGAAAGGGAGCGCCTACGAGCAGTACTTC. The encoded protein is CASSQVKGSAYEQYF.

This clonotype is classed as medium-sized. In nucleotides, the CDR3 is TGTGCCAGCAGTTCACAGGGTTCGGGTCTACGACGGGAGTACTTC. This codes for CASSSQGSGLRREYF. The gene calls are TRBV27 and TRBJ2-7; a possible D gene is TRBD1 (6 bases). V lost 4 bases to trimming and J lost 11 bases, with 24 bases between them. From germline, CDR1 is MNHEY and CDR2 SMNVEV (reference sequence). The CDR3 contains 15 residues.

The V call is TRBV12-3 or TRBV12-4, the J call TRBJ2-5; 7 bases line up with TRBD1. This CDR3 is 14 amino acids long. J lost 4 bases, V lost 2 bases, and 4 bases had no gene match. DNA for the CDR3: TGTGCCAGCAGTTTAAAGGGGGCAATAGAGACCCAGTACTTC. Protein: CASSLKGAIETQYF.

This clonotype is large in the sample. The chain has TRBV9 and TRBJ1-1, with D hard to call. V lost 0 bases to trimming and J lost 3 bases, with 9 bases between them. The CDR3 consists of 14 residues. Per the germline V gene, CDR1 is SGDLS and CDR2 is YYNGEE. CDR3 loop: CASSVDPAYTEAFF. As DNA, the CDR3 is TGTGCCAGCAGCGTAGATCCAGCTTACACTGAAGCTTTCTTT.

There are a few counts of this clonotype. J is TRBJ1-1 and V is TRBV12-3 or TRBV12-4, with D hard to call. The CDR3 spans 14 residues. The V and J ends lost 7 bases and 6 bases respectively, with 18 bases between them. CDR3 sequence: CASTLGGDYAEAFF. In DNA, the CDR3 is TGTGCCAGCACCCTGGGTGGTGACTACGCTGAAGCTTTCTTT.

This clonotype is classed as medium-sized (0.01 to 0.1%). This rearrangement joins TRBV7-9 to TRBJ1-5; D not resolved. V lost 8 bases and J 2 bases, leaving 13 bases between the germline ends. The CDR3 extends over 14 amino acids. CDR1 and CDR2 (germline): SEHNR, FQNEAQ (reference sequence). The CDR3 DNA follows: TGTGCCAGCCCGCTTCTGAGGGGCAATCAGCCCCAGCATTTT. Protein sequence: CASPLLRGNQPQHF.

By its share, this clonotype is large (0.1 to 1%). The chain uses TRBV2 and TRBJ1-6, with D possibly TRBD1 on 5 matching bases. In germline, CDR1 is SNHLY, CDR2 FYNNEI. This CDR3 region has 15 residues. The ends were cut back, 7 bases at V and 5 bases at J, with 15 bases in the middle. CDR3 residues: CASMGQGGHNSPLHF. The CDR3 region has the DNA TGTGCCAGCATGGGGCAGGGTGGCCATAATTCACCCCTCCACTTT.

Within the sample, this clonotype is medium-sized (0.01 to 0.1%). The gene calls are TRBV27 and TRBJ2-3; either TRBD1 or TRBD2 may supply D (5 bases each). The CDR3 sequence is 16 residues long. Germline V lookup: CDR1 MNHEY, CDR2 SMNVEV (reference sequence). The ends were cut back, 3 bases at V and 1 base at J, with 14 bases in the middle. CDR3 protein: CASSFGWGRGTDTQYF. CDR3 nucleotides: TGTGCCAGCAGTTTTGGCTGGGGACGTGGCACAGATACGCAGTATTTT.

This clonotype was detected a few times. The rearrangement uses TRBV28 and TRBJ1-2; no definite D call. V shed 6 bases and J shed 4 bases, with 12 bases lying between them. Germline V gives CDR1 MDHEN, CDR2 SYDVKM. The CDR3 length is 13 residues. As DNA, the CDR3 is TGTGCCAGCAGGAATCTCGGACTCTATGGCTACACCTTC. It is translated as CASRNLGLYGYTF.

This clonotype is deemed medium-sized. This chain connects TRBV4-1 to TRBJ2-7; D might be TRBD2 (6 bases). V was shortened by 2 bases and J by 2 bases, with 19 bases between the two germline ends. The germline CDR1 and CDR2 sequences are MGHRA and YSYEKL. CDR3 length equals 17 residues. The CDR3 sequence is CASSQRSSGTGTYEQYF. CDR3 bases: TGCGCCAGCAGCCAAAGGTCCTCCGGGACTGGCACCTACGAGCAGTACTTC.